This TCR beta chain was sequenced for a study of T-cell reconstitution after alpha-beta-depleted transplantation in children. Unique molecular identifiers were used to barcode this TCRbeta library. In TCRdb, the PCR reads were re-called with MiXCR into one record per CDR3 protein. The table lists 210,000 or so distinct CDR3 sequences, 8.5% to 10% of them singletons. The CDR3 length is 14 residues. Germline V gene sequence: CDR1 SGHVS, CDR2 FNYEAQ. Trimming took off 8 bases at V and 6 bases at J, with 17 bases between the two ends. This clonotype was counted many times. The origin of this receptor is a human donor who donated a stem cell graft to a child with acute lymphoblastic leukemia. The material was PBMCs from the stem cell graft donor, obtained from the stem cell graft. The chain links TRBV7-6 to TRBJ1-5; a weak D match, TRBD1 (6 bases). The CDR3 reads CASGEGEGSQPQHF. CDR3 in DNA: TGTGCCAGCGGCGAGGGGGAGGGTAGTCAGCCCCAGCATTTT.